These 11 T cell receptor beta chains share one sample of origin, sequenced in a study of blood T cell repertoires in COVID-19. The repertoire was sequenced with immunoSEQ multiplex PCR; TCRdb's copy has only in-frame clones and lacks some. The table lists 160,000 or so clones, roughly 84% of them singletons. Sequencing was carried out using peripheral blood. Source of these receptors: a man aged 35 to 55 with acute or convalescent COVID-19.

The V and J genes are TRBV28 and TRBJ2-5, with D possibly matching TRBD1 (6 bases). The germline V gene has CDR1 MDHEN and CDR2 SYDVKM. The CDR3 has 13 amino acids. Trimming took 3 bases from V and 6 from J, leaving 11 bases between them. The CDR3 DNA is TGTGCCAGCAGTTTGAGACAGGAGCAGACCCAGTACTTC. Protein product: CASSLRQEQTQYF.

The CDR3 DNA is TGTGCCAGCAGTTTACTGTTCGGCTACGAGCAGTACTTC. Amino acids: CASSLLFGYEQYF. V gene TRBV12-3 or TRBV12-4 combines with J gene TRBJ2-7, with D unclear. The CDR3 is 13 amino acids. V lost 2 bases and J 3 bases, leaving 8 bases between the germline ends.

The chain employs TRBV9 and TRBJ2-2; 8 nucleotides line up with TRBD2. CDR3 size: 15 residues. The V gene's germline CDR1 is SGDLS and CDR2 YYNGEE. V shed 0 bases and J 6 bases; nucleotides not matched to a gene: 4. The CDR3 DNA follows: TGTGCCAGCAGCGTAGTCGGGGGGGCGTCCGGGGAGCTGTTTTTT. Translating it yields CASSVVGGASGELFF.

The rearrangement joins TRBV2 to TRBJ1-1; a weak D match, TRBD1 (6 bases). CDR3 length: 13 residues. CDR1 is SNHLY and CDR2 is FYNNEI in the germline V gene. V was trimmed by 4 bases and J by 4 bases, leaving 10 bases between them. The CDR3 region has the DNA TGTGCCAGCAGTGCAACAGGGATCACTGAAGCTTTCTTT. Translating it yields CASSATGITEAFF.

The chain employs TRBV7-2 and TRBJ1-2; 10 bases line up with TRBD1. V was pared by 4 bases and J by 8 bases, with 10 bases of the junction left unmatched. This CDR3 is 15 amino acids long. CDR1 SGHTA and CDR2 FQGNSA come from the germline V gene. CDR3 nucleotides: TGTGCCAGCAGCTCCTTCCCGGGACAGGGGACCGGCTACACCTTC. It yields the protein CASSSFPGQGTGYTF.

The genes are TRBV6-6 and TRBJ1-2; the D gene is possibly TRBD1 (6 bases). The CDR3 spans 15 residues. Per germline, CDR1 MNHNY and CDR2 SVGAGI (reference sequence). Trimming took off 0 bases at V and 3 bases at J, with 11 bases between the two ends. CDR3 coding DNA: TGTGCCAGCAGTTACTCCCAGGGGAGCGACTATGGCTACACCTTC. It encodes CASSYSQGSDYGYTF.

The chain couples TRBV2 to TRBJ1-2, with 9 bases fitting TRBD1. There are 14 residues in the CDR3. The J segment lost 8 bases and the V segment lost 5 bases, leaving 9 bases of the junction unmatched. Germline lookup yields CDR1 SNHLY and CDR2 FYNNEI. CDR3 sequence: CASSTSGQGGGYTF. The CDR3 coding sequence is TGTGCCAGCAGTACCTCGGGACAGGGCGGCGGCTACACCTTC.

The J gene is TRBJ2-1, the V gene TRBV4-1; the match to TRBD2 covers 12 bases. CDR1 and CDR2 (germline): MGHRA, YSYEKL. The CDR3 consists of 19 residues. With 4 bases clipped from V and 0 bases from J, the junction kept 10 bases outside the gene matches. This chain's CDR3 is CASSRSTSGGPHSYNEQFF. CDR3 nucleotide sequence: TGCGCCAGCAGCCGGTCGACTAGCGGGGGCCCTCACTCCTACAATGAGCAGTTCTTC.

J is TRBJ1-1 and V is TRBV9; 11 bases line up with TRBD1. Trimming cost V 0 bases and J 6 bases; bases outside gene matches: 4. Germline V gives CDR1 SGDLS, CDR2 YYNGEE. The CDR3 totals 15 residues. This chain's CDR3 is CASSVVGQGAAEAFF. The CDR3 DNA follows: TGTGCCAGCAGCGTAGTAGGACAGGGGGCTGCTGAAGCTTTCTTT. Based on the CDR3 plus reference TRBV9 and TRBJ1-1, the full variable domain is DSGVTQTPKHLITATGQRVTLRCSPRSGDLSVYWYQQSLDQGLQFLIQYYNGEERAKGNILERFSAQQFPDLHSELNLSSLELGDSALYFCASSVVGQGAAEAFFGQGTRLTVV.

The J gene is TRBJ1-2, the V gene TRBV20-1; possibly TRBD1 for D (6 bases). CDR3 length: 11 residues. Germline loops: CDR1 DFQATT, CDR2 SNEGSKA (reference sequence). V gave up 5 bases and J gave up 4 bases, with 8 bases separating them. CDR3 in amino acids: CSAADSYGYTF. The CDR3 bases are TGCAGTGCTGCGGACAGCTATGGCTACACCTTC.

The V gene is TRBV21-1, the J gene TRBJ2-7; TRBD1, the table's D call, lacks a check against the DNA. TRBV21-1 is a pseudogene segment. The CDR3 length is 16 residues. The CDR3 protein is CASSKAAGEQIYEQYF. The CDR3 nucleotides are TGTGCCAGCAGCAAAGCAGCAGGGGAACAAATCTACGAGCAGTACTTC.